The entry below gives a single T cell receptor (beta chain) sequence along with its context. Antigen unknown. Its ends do not fully match the called genes, so a read error is possible. Hyperthyroidism in the patients, aged 18 to 65, was newly diagnosed and under 2 months in duration. The study left out patients who had uncontrolled infection, other autoimmune disease, pregnancy or lactation. Regions amplified from RNA transcripts were the TCR beta CDR3 regions. HTBI primers were employed in a first-round RT-PCR of the TCR CDR3. TCRdb redid the calling of the multiplex PCR reads with MiXCR, one entry per CDR3 protein. The profile shows 300,000 to 500,000 distinct CDR3 sequences, about 15% of them singletons. The record originates from a study of T cells in Graves' hyperthyroidism and ophthalmopathy. Study-level findings and limits: Ophthalmopathy, which appeared later, was predicted by the model a median approximately six months before onset.

Looked up from germline, CDR1 is MNHNS and CDR2 is SASEGT. The CDR3 is 11 amino acids. The chain carries TRBV6-1 and TRBJ2-7; D gene ambiguous. The sample consisted of blood. The sequence came from a woman aged 25 to 39 with Graves' hyperthyroidism. This CDR3 is CASSDSYGQYF. The CDR3 nucleotides read TGTGCCAGCAGTGACAGCTACGGGCAGTACTTC.